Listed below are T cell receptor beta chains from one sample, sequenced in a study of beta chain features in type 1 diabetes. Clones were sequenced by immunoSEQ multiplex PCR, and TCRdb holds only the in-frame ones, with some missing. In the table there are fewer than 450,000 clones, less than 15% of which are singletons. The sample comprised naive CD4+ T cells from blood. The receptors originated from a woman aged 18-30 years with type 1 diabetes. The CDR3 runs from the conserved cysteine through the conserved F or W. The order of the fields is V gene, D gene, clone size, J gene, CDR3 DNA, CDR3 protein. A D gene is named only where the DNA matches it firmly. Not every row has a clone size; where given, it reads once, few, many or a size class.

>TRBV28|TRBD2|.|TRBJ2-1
TGTGCCAGCAGTTTAGAGGGACTAGCGGGTTGGGCCTACAATGAGCAGTTCTTC
CASSLEGLAGWAYNEQFF
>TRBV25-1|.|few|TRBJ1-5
TGTGCCAGCAGTGAAGGTAACAGCCATAGCAATCAGCCCCAGCATTTT
CASSEGNSHSNQPQHF
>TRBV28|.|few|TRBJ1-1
TGTGCCAGCAGGTTGACAGGACGCACTGAAGCTTTCTTT
CASRLTGRTEAFF
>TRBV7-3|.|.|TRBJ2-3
TGTGCCAGCAGCCCTGGACTAAGGAGGGCAGATACGCAGTATTTT
CASSPGLRRADTQYF
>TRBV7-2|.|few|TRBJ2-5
TGTGCCAGCAGCTTAGGGGAGCAAGAGACCCAGTACTTC
CASSLGEQETQYF
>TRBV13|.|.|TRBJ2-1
TGTGCCAGCAGCTTTCAGCGCCGCGGGGCCTACAATGAGCAGTTCTTC
CASSFQRRGAYNEQFF
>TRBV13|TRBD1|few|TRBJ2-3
TGTGCCAGCAGCTTAGGGGGACAGAGCACAGATACGCAGTATTTT
CASSLGGQSTDTQYF
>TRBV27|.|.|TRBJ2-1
TGTGCCAGCCGTCGTGAACTTAGCGGAGGAGCCTTAGGGCAGTTCTTC
CASRRELSGGALGQFF
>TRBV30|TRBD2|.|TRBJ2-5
TGTGCCTGGAGTTGGGGCGGGACTAGCGGGAGGGAGGACCAGTACTTC
CAWSWGGTSGREDQYF
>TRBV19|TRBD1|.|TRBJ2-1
TGTGCCAGTAGTCTCGGACAGGCTACTTACAATGAGCAGTTCTTC
CASSLGQATYNEQFF
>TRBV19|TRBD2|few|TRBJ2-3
TGTGCCAGTAAAATAGCGGGAGGGCCCACAGATACGCAGTATTTT
CASKIAGGPTDTQYF
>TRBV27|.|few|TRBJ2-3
TGTGCCAGCAGTTTAGGGGCGGGGAAAGTCACAGATACGCAGTATTTT
CASSLGAGKVTDTQYF
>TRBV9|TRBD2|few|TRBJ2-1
TGTGCCAGCAGCGTAGAGGTGCTAGCGGGAGGTTCCTACAATGAGCAGTTCTTC
CASSVEVLAGGSYNEQFF
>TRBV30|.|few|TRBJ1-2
TGTGCCTGGACCCCTCGGGGGGCAACCAACTATGGCTACACCTTC
CAWTPRGATNYGYTF
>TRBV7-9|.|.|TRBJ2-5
TGTGCCAGCAGCTTAGTTAATCTCATCGCACAGGGAGGGGAGACCCAGTACTTC
CASSLVNLIAQGGETQYF
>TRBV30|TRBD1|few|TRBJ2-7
TGTGCCTGGAGTACGCCCTTCCGGGACAGGGGGAAGCAGTACTTC
CAWSTPFRDRGKQYF
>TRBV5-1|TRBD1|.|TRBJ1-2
TGCGCCAGCAGCTTGGCCTCCGGGACAGCTAACTATGGCTACACCTTC
CASSLASGTANYGYTF
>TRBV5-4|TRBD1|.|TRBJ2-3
TGTGCCAGCAGCTTGGCATTCCAGGGGGCGGTTACGCAGTATTTT
CASSLAFQGAVTQYF
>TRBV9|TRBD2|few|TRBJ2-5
TGTGCCAGCAGCGCAGGACTAGCGGGAGGAGGGCAAGAGACCCAGTACTTC
CASSAGLAGGGQETQYF
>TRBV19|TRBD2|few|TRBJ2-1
TGTGCCAGTAGTATCCTGCGCAGCGGGAGGGTCAATGAGCAGTTCTTC
CASSILRSGRVNEQFF
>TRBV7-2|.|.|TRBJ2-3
TGTGCCAGCAGCCCGTACACAGATACGCAGTATTTT
CASSPYTDTQYF
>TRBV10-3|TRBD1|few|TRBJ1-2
TGTGCCATCAGTACAGGGGGCAGCTATGGCTACACCTTC
CAISTGGSYGYTF
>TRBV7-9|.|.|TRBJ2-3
TGTGCCAGCAGCGAAGGGGTCACAGATACGCAGTATTTT
CASSEGVTDTQYF
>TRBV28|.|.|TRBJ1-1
TGTGCCAGCAGTGAGGCTAGCACTGAAGCTTTCTTT
CASSEASTEAFF
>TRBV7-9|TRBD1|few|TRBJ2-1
TGTGCCAGCAGCTTAGCGGTTGGGACAGGGCCTCGGTCCCTCCATGAGCAGTTCTTC
CASSLAVGTGPRSLHEQFF
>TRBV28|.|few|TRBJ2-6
TGTGCCAGCAGTCCCACTAGACGTAAGGCCAACGTCCTGACTTTC
CASSPTRRKANVLTF
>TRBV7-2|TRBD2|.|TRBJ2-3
TGTGCCAGCAGCTTAGTCCCTCTGAGGGCGGGAGTAGCAGATACGCAGTATTTT
CASSLVPLRAGVADTQYF
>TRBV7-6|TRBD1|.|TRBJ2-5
TGTGCCAGCAGCTTAAACAGGGGCTTAGAGACCCAGTACTTC
CASSLNRGLETQYF
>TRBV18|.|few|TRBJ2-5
TGTGCCAGCTCGCCCTCAACCCGCCGAACAGGGTCGATTCGGAAATTAGGGACCCAGTACTTC
CASSPSTRRTGSIRKLGTQYF
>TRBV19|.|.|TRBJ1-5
TGTGCCAGTAGTATCCTCCAGGGGATGCAGCCCCAGCATTTT
CASSILQGMQPQHF
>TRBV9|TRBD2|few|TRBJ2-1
TGTGCCAGCAAGAGAGCGGGAGTAGGCTATGAGCAGTTCTTC
CASKRAGVGYEQFF
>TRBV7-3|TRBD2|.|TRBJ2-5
TGTGCCAGCAGCTTACTAGCGGGGGAAGAGACCCAGTACTTC
CASSLLAGEETQYF
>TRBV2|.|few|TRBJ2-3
TGTGCCAGCACGGCGGGTGGCACAGATACGCAGTATTTT
CASTAGGTDTQYF
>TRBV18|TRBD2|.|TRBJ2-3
TGTGCCAGCTCAGCCTCTAGCGGGACTAGCACAGATACGCAGTATTTT
CASSASSGTSTDTQYF
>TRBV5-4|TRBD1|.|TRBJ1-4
TGTGCCAGCAGCCCCGGGACAGGGAATGAAAAACTGTTTTTT
CASSPGTGNEKLFF
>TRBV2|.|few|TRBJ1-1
TGTGCCAGCCGACAGCTGGTGGTGAACACTGAAGCTTTCTTT
CASRQLVVNTEAFF
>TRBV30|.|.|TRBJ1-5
TGTGCCTGGAGTGTAGGCGGAGATCAGCCCCAGCATTTT
CAWSVGGDQPQHF